This TCR beta chain originates from a study of cytomegalovirus exposure and HLA in healthy donors. About the research overall: Unique TCRs from HLA-typed donors, about 85 million of them, were held in an early data release.

Germline V lookup: CDR1 PRHDT, CDR2 FYEKMQ (reference sequence). The CDR3 is made up of 16 amino acids. V was clipped by 1 base and J by 1 base; unmatched bases: 3. 13 Jbeta primers and 60 Vbeta primers were used for the PCR. Libraries were prepared by immunoSEQ multiplex PCR; TCRdb keeps only in-frame clonotypes and omits some of them. Here the sample spans fewer than 150,000 clones, about 78% being singletons. A note on this clone: Its antigen remains unidentified.

Findings and caveats of the study: Trimming of TCR beta V- and J-genes showed a link, identified in a later analysis, to a missense DCLRE1C variant. Cytomegalovirus status, reportedly, was diagnosed with high specificity and sensitivity by the classifier.

The receptor comes from a woman younger than 45 in good health and CMV-seropositive. This sequence joins TRBV13 and TRBJ2-3, with 9 bases matching TRBD2. Sequencing used PBMCs. The CDR3 spells CASSLASGGRTDTQYF. The CDR3 region has the DNA TGTGCCAGCAGCTTAGCCAGCGGGGGGCGCACAGATACGCAGTATTTT.